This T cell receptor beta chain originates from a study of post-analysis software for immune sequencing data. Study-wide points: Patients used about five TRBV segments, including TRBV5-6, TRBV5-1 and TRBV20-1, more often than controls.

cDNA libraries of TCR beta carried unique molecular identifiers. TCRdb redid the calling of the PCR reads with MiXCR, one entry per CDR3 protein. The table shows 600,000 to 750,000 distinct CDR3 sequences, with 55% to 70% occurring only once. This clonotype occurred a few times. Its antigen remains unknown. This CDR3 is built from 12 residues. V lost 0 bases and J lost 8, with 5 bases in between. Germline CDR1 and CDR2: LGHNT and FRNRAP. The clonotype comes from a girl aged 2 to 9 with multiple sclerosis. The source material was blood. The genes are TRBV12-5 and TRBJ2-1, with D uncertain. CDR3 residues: CASGLVRHEQFF. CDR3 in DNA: TGTGCTAGTGGTTTGGTACGTCATGAGCAGTTCTTC.